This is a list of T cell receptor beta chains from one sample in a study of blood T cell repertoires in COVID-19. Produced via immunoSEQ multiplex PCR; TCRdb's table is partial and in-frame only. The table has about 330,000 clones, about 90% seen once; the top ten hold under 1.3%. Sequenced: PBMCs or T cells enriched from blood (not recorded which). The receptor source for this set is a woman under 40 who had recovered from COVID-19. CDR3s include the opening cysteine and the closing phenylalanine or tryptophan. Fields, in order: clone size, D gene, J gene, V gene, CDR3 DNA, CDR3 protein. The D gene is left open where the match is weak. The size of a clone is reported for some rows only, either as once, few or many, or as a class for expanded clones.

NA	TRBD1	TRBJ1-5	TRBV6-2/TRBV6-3	TGTGCCAGCAGTCCCGAGGGGCCCCCCGACAGGGGACGGAAGAATCAGCCCCAGCATTTT	CASSPEGPPDRGRKNQPQHF
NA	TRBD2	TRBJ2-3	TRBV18	TGTGCCAGCTCACTAGCGGGGGGCCCAAGCACAGATACGCAGTATTTT	CASSLAGGPSTDTQYF
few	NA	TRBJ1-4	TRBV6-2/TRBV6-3	TGTGCCAGCAGTTACGAGGGTTGGAATGAAAAACTGTTTTTT	CASSYEGWNEKLFF
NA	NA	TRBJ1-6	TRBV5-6	TGTGCCAGCAGCTTGAGCGGGGGCAATTCACCCCTCCACTTT	CASSLSGGNSPLHF
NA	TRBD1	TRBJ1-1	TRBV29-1	TGCAGCGTTGAATGGAGGACAGGGGCTAACACTGAAGCTTTCTTT	CSVEWRTGANTEAFF
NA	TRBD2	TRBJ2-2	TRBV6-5	TGTGCCAGCAGTTACTCCCGCGGGGGAGGATCCGGGGAGCTGTTTTTT	CASSYSRGGGSGELFF
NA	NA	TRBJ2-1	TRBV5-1	TGCGCCAGCAGCTTAGCCAGGGAAAACAATGAGCAGTTCTTC	CASSLARENNEQFF
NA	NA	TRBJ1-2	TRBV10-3	TGTGCCATCAGTGAGGGGCCATACTATGGCTACACCTTC	CAISEGPYYGYTF
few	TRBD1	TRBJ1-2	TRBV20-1	TGTCAGGGGGCGCATAACTATGGCTACACCTTC	CQGAHNYGYTF
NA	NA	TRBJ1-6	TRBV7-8	TGTGCCAGCAGCTTGGCCAGGGTACTGGATAATTCACCCCTCCACTTT	CASSLARVLDNSPLHF
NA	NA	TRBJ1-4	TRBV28	TGTGCCAGCAAACCGGGGGGATCAACTAATGAAAAACTGTTTTTT	CASKPGGSTNEKLFF
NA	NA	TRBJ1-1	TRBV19	TGTGCCAGTCTGGCCAACGTGAACACTGAAGCTTTCTTT	CASLANVNTEAFF
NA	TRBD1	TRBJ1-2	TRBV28	TGTGCCAGCAGTCACAGGGGGCGCCGCGGCTATGGCTACACCTTC	CASSHRGRRGYGYTF
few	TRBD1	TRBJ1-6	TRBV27	TGTGCCAGCAGATTCCAGGGGGATTCACCCCTCCACTTT	CASRFQGDSPLHF
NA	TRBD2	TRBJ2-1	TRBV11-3	TGTGCCAGCAGCCCGACTAGCGGGGGATACAATGAGCAGTTCTTC	CASSPTSGGYNEQFF
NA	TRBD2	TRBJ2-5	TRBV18	TGTGCCAGCTCACAAGCGGGGAGCTTATGGGAGACCCAGTACTTC	CASSQAGSLWETQYF
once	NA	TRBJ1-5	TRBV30	TGTGCCTGGAGTGCGGGGAGCGAGCAGCCCCAGCATTTT	CAWSAGSEQPQHF
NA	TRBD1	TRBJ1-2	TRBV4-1	TGCGCCAGCAGCCCCCCGTTGGGTGGACAGGGGTTATCCCTTAACTATGGCTACACCTTC	CASSPPLGGQGLSLNYGYTF
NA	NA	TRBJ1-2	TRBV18	TGTGCCAGCTCACCGACCGGGGAGGGCTATGGCTACACCTTC	CASSPTGEGYGYTF
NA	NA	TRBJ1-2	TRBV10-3	TGTGCCTCCACCACCGGTCCCTATGGCTACACCTTC	CASTTGPYGYTF
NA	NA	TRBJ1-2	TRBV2	TGTGCCAGCAGGTTTAGGACTGGCCGAGGGTCTAACTATGGCTACACCTTC	CASRFRTGRGSNYGYTF
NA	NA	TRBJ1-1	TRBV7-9	TGTGCCAGCAGCTCCCGACAGGACCCAAAGACTGAAGCTTTCTTT	CASSSRQDPKTEAFF
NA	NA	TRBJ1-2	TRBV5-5	TGTGCCAGCAGCTTGTCTTCTCAGGGAACAGGGTATGGCTACACCTTC	CASSLSSQGTGYGYTF
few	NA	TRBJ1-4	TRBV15	TGTGCCACCAGCAGGTTGGTGGGGGCTACTAATGAAAAACTGTTTTTT	CATSRLVGATNEKLFF
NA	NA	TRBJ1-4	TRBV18	TGTGCCAGCTCACCACCGGGAGATAATGAAAAACTGTTTTTT	CASSPPGDNEKLFF
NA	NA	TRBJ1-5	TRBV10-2	TGCGCCAGCAGTGATTTGGTTAGTGGCAGTCGGGGGCAGCCCCAGCATTTT	CASSDLVSGSRGQPQHF
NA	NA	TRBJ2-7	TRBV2	TGTGCCAGCAGGCCGGTGAGGCAGGGCTACGAGCAGTACTTC	CASRPVRQGYEQYF
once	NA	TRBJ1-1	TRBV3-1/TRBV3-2	TGTGCCAGCAGCCAAGGCGGGCACACTGAAGCTTTCTTT	CASSQGGHTEAFF
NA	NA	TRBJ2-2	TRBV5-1	TGCGCCAGCAGCAACCCCGTGGATATAGGGGCGCGCACCGGGGAGCTGTTTTTT	CASSNPVDIGARTGELFF
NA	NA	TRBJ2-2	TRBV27	TGTGCCAGCAGCCTGCGGGGAGTTAGAGACACCGGGGAGCTGTTTTTT	CASSLRGVRDTGELFF
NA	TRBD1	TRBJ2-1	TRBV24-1	TGTGCCACCAGTGACGCCGGGACAGGGTCCGTCAATGAGCAGTTCTTC	CATSDAGTGSVNEQFF
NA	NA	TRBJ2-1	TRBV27	TGTGCCAGCATCCGGGGAGGACCGTACAATGAGCAGTTCTTC	CASIRGGPYNEQFF
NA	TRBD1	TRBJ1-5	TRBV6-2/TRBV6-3	TGTGCCAGCAGTTTTGGACAGGCTGGTCAGCCCCAGCATTTT	CASSFGQAGQPQHF
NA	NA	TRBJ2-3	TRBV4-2	TGTGCCAGCAGCCAAGAGGGGCCCACAGATACGCAGTATTTT	CASSQEGPTDTQYF
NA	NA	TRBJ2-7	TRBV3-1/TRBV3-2	TGTGCCAGCGAAAAAAGGGCCTCCGGACTCGAGCAGTACTTC	CASEKRASGLEQYF
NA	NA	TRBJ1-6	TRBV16	TGTGCCAGCAGCCTCTTCCAGGGAACGGGTAATTCACCCCTCCACTTT	CASSLFQGTGNSPLHF
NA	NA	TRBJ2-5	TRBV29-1	TGCAGCGTGGCCACAAAATACCAAGAGACCCAGTACTTC	CSVATKYQETQYF
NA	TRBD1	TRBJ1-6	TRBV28	TGTGCCAGCAGTGACCCCCCGGGACAGGGGGCGAATTCACCCCTCCACTTT	CASSDPPGQGANSPLHF
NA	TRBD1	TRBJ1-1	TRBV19	TGTGCCAGTGGATACCCGGGACAGATGAACACTGAAGCTTTCTTT	CASGYPGQMNTEAFF
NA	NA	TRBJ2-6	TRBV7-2	TGTGCCAGCACCTTTAGGGCGGGGTCGGCTGGGGCCAACGTCCTGACTTTC	CASTFRAGSAGANVLTF
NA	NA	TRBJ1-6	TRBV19	TGTGCCAGTAGTCCTCGAACAGTTTCACCCCTCCACTTT	CASSPRTVSPLHF
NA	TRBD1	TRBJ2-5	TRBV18	TGTGCCAGCTCACCATTAACAGGGGTTGTCCGGGAGACCCAGTACTTC	CASSPLTGVVRETQYF
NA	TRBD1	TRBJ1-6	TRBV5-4	TGTGCCAGCAGCTTACCCGAGGGGGCCGGTTCACCCCTCCACTTT	CASSLPEGAGSPLHF
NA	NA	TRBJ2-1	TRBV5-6	TGTGCCAGCAGCCTTAGCCGGGGGAGCTCCTACAATGAGCAGTTCTTC	CASSLSRGSSYNEQFF
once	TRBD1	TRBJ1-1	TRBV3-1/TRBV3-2	TGTGCCAGCAGCCAAAGCGAAACCGGACAGGCTGAAGCTTTCTTT	CASSQSETGQAEAFF
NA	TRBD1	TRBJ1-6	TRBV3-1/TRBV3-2	TGTGCCAGCAGTCAGACAGGGGGGCATAATTCACCCCTCCACTTT	CASSQTGGHNSPLHF
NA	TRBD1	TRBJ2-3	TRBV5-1	TGCGCCAGCAGCTTGGAACCCCCGGGACAGGAGGCCACAGATACGCAGTATTTT	CASSLEPPGQEATDTQYF
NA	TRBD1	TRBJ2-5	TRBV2	TGTGCCAGCATAGACAGGGGGACAGAGACCCAGTACTTC	CASIDRGTETQYF
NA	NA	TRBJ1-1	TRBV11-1	TGTGCCAGCAGCACCCGGACAATGGGGATCACTGAAGCTTTCTTT	CASSTRTMGITEAFF
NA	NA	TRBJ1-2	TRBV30	TGTGCCTGGGTTCAACGGAGCTCCTATGGCTACACCTTC	CAWVQRSSYGYTF
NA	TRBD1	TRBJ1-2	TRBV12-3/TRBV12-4	TGTGCCAGCACCTCGACAGGGCGGTATGGCTACACCTTC	CASTSTGRYGYTF
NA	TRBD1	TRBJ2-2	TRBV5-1	TGCGCCAGCAGCTTGGGGGACAGGGGGCAACACACCGGGGAGCTGTTTTTT	CASSLGDRGQHTGELFF
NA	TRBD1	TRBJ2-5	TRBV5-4	TGTGCCAGCAGCCCGGGACAGGGTATAGCAGAGACCCAGTACTTC	CASSPGQGIAETQYF
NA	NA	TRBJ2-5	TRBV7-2	TGTGCCAGCAGCTTAGCGCGGGGCAACCAAGAGACCCAGTACTTC	CASSLARGNQETQYF
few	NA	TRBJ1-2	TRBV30	TGTGCCTGGAAGATCCGGGGGGCGGGCGACTATGGCTACACCTTC	CAWKIRGAGDYGYTF